Following are 22 T cell receptor beta chains from one sample sequenced in a study of T cell repertoires in cytomegalovirus infection. One entry per CDR3 protein results from TCRdb running MiXCR on the reads. This sample yields a few hundred thousand distinct CDR3 sequences, of which around 15% are seen a single time; approximately 51% belongs to the top ten. Sequencing input: CD8+ T cells from PBMCs. The receptors originated from a human donor in good health (CMV status not recorded). Some clones in this sample may be carry-over from other donors' samples.

The chain combines TRBV28 with TRBJ2-7; 8 bases align to TRBD1. Germline CDR1 reads MDHEN; CDR2 reads SYDVKM. This CDR3 has 18 amino acids. Unmatched junction bases numbered 17, after V lost 7 bases and J lost 0 bases. The CDR3 coding sequence is TGTGCCAGCACCCTGAGGCAGGGGGCCCCCCTCAGCTCCTACGAGCAGTACTTC. As protein: CASTLRQGAPLSSYEQYF.

This clonotype appeared a few times. This chain joins TRBV6-2 or TRBV6-3 and TRBJ2-1; possible D gene TRBD2, 7 bases. V lost 4 bases and J 3 bases, leaving 16 bases between the germline ends. The CDR3 runs 16 residues. Germline loops: CDR1 MNHEY, CDR2 SVGEGT. CDR3 in amino acids: CASSSPWGGRYNEQFF. CDR3 DNA: TGTGCCAGCAGTTCCCCGTGGGGGGGCCGCTACAATGAGCAGTTCTTC.

This clonotype was recorded at least ten times. This chain uses TRBV28 with TRBJ1-1; a possible D gene is TRBD1 (6 bases). The V end was cut by 7 bases, the J end by 3 bases, with 9 bases between. This CDR3 has 12 residues. CDR1 MDHEN and CDR2 SYDVKM come from the germline V gene. CDR3 DNA sequence: TGTGCCAGCACCCAGGGGCACACTGAAGCTTTCTTT. It specifies CASTQGHTEAFF.

This clonotype has just a few counts. The chain combines TRBV28 with TRBJ1-1, with D perhaps matching TRBD1 (6 bases). Per the germline V gene, CDR1 is MDHEN and CDR2 is SYDVKM. The CDR3 consists of 11 residues. V lost 7 bases and J lost 3, with 6 bases in between. The CDR3 nucleotides read TGTGCCAGCACAGGGGACACTGAAGCTTTCTTT. Its protein is CASTGDTEAFF.

This clonotype was detected only a few times. The chain uses TRBV15 and TRBJ1-2; 8 bases are a match to TRBD1. This CDR3 has 17 amino acids. Germline assignment: CDR1 LNHNV and CDR2 YYDKDF (reference sequence). The J segment lost 5 bases and the V segment lost 4 bases, leaving 15 bases of the junction unmatched. The CDR3 is CATSTRREQGGWYGYTF. CDR3 bases: TGTGCCACCAGCACGCGGAGGGAACAGGGGGGTTGGTATGGCTACACCTTC.

The chain combines TRBV4-1 with TRBJ2-1; 8 positions match TRBD2. Germline values: CDR1 MGHRA, CDR2 YSYEKL. Trimming at V came to 0 bases and at J to 10 bases, leaving 11 bases not matched to a gene. The CDR3 length is 16 residues. The CDR3 sequence is CASSQDVRGGQKEQFF. The CDR3 DNA reads as TGCGCCAGCAGCCAAGACGTCCGCGGGGGGCAGAAGGAGCAGTTCTTC.

This chain uses TRBV4-2 with TRBJ1-5; D is unclear. Per germline, CDR1 LGHNA and CDR2 YNFKEQ. V shed 0 bases and J shed 7 bases, with 16 bases lying between them. The CDR3 loop spans 16 amino acids. This CDR3 is CASSQDRAQDFQPQHF. In DNA, the CDR3 is TGTGCCAGCAGCCAAGATCGGGCTCAGGACTTCCAGCCCCAGCATTTT.

This clonotype was detected ten times or more. V and J are TRBV7-8 and TRBJ2-3; the D is unclear. The CDR3 has 12 amino acids. Trimming pared 0 bases from V and 4 bases from J, leaving 2 bases between. Germline V lookup: CDR1 SGHVS, CDR2 FQNEAQ. The CDR3: CASSLAPDTQYF. The CDR3 bases are TGTGCCAGCAGCTTAGCGCCAGATACGCAGTATTTT.

This clonotype came up a few times. V and J are TRBV6-5 and TRBJ1-6; TRBD1 might be the D (5 bases). CDR1 and CDR2 (germline): MNHEY, SVGAGI. V was cut by 6 bases and J by 8 bases, with 17 bases left in between. The CDR3 has 15 amino acids. CDR3 nucleotides: TGTGCCAGCAGCCAGGAGGCAGGGATGCATTCACCCCTCCACTTT. This gives the protein CASSQEAGMHSPLHF.

This clonotype was detected only a few times. J is TRBJ2-7 and V is TRBV28; 8 bases align to TRBD1. The CDR3 consists of 15 residues. CDR1 is MDHEN and CDR2 is SYDVKM in the germline V gene. Germline trimming cut 6 bases from V and 3 bases from J; bases unmatched to any gene: 10. The CDR3 is CASRPTGEALYEQYF. For the CDR3, the DNA is TGTGCCAGCAGACCGACAGGGGAAGCACTCTACGAGCAGTACTTC.

The rearrangement uses TRBV7-9 and TRBJ2-5, with 7 bases lining up with TRBD1. CDR1 and CDR2 from the germline V gene are SEHNR and FQNEAQ (reference sequence). This CDR3 has 13 amino acids. V gave up 5 bases and J gave up 5 bases; unmatched junction bases: 5. Here the CDR3 reads CASSEGTAETQYF. CDR3 nucleotide sequence: TGTGCCAGCAGCGAAGGGACAGCTGAGACCCAGTACTTC.

This rearrangement joins TRBV20-1 to TRBJ1-6, with 10 bases matching TRBD1. V was clipped by 3 bases and J by 0 bases; unmatched bases: 8. Germline CDR1 and CDR2: DFQATT and SNEGSKA (reference sequence). The CDR3 is 18 residues long. CDR3 sequence: CSASADRDRGSYNSPLHF. CDR3 nucleotide sequence: TGCAGTGCTAGTGCTGACCGGGACAGGGGCTCCTATAATTCACCCCTCCACTTT.

In its sample, this clonotype was seen once. One end of the junction is discordant with germline, which a read error may explain. V is TRBV7-9 and J is TRBJ2-1; 11 bases fit TRBD2. Germline lookup yields CDR1 SEHNR and CDR2 FQNEAQ (reference sequence). The CDR3 covers 15 residues. CDR3: CASSPTSGGYNQQFF. The DNA for the CDR3 is TGTGCCAGCAGCCCAACTAGCGGGGGCTACAATCAGCAGTTCTTC. Supplemented by reference TRBV7-9 and TRBJ2-1, the full variable domain reads DTGVSQNPRHKITKRGQNVTFRCDPISEHNRLYWYRQTLGQGPEFLTYFQNEAQLEKSRLLSDRFSAERPKGSFSTLEIQRTEQGDSAMYLCASSPTSGGYNQQFFGPGTRLTVL.

This clonotype has only a few counts. The chain has TRBV5-8 and TRBJ2-7; 7 nucleotides line up with TRBD2. The CDR3 spans 14 residues. The J segment lost 2 bases and the V segment lost 5 bases, leaving 7 bases of the junction unmatched. Looked up from germline, CDR1 is SGHTS and CDR2 is YDEGEE. In DNA form, the CDR3 reads TGTGCCAGCAGTTCCATGGGGGGGGCCTACGAGCAGTACTTC. The encoded protein is CASSSMGGAYEQYF.

The chain recombines TRBV24-1 with TRBJ2-3; 8 positions match TRBD2. Germline values: CDR1 KGHDR, CDR2 SFDVKD. V shed 6 bases, J shed 2 bases, and the junction held 3 bases outside the gene matches. CDR3 length: 14 residues. The CDR3 DNA reads TGTGCCACCAGTTTGCGGGGGGTCACAGATACGCAGTATTTT. Encoded protein: CATSLRGVTDTQYF.

This clonotype was detected many times. J is TRBJ2-5 and V is TRBV12-3 or TRBV12-4; D remains ambiguous. CDR3 size: 12 residues. Trimming pared 5 bases from V and 5 bases from J, leaving 9 bases between. The CDR3 protein is CASSPPSETQYF. The CDR3 DNA sequence: TGTGCCAGCAGTCCGCCTTCCGAGACCCAGTACTTC.

This clonotype has more than one count but fewer than ten. This rearrangement joins TRBV29-1 to TRBJ2-2; 8 nucleotides line up with TRBD1. J gave up 7 bases and V 7 bases, and 14 bases lay outside the gene matches. The CDR3 runs 15 residues. CDR1 is SQVTM and CDR2 is ANQGSEA in the germline V gene. This chain's CDR3 is CSAYRGRTGRGELFF. The CDR3 DNA reads as TGCAGCGCCTACAGAGGACGGACAGGGCGCGGGGAGCTGTTTTTT.

This clonotype was recorded a few times. The rearrangement links TRBV29-1 to TRBJ1-2, with 8 bases lining up with TRBD1. The CDR3 runs to 13 residues. With V trimmed by 5 bases and J by 4 bases, 6 bases remained unmatched. Germline CDR1 SQVTM, CDR2 ANQGSEA. The CDR3 is CSVRGTGPYGYTF. Here the CDR3 DNA reads TGCAGCGTTCGGGGGACAGGCCCCTATGGCTACACCTTC.

This clonotype has just a few counts. V is TRBV7-9 and J is TRBJ2-7; no clear D gene. CDR3 length: 12 amino acids. Germline V gene data show CDR1 as SEHNR and CDR2 as FQNEAQ (reference sequence). The V end lost 2 bases, the J end lost 5 bases, and 7 bases lay between the germline ends. CDR3 amino acids: CASSLPNHEQYF. DNA of the CDR3: TGTGCCAGCAGCTTACCAAACCACGAGCAGTACTTC.

This clonotype showed up just a few times. Germline is not matched at one junction end, which may reflect a read error. The V gene is TRBV12-3 or TRBV12-4, the J gene TRBJ1-2; no clear D. The CDR3 runs to 15 residues. The CDR3 coding sequence is TGTGCCAGCAGTTTAGAGGGCGAAACCCGAGTTTACCTTAACTTC. This sequence encodes CASSLEGETRVYLNF.

The chain has TRBV5-1 and TRBJ2-3; 7 bases line up with TRBD2. V lost 0 bases to trimming and J lost 1 base; unmatched junction nucleotides: 5. The CDR3 runs 16 residues. Germline V lookup: CDR1 SGHRS, CDR2 YFSETQ. This chain's CDR3 is CASSLEAGRRTDTQYF. Written as DNA, the CDR3 is TGCGCCAGCAGCTTGGAAGCGGGGAGACGCACAGATACGCAGTATTTT. Supplemented by reference TRBV5-1 and TRBJ2-3, the full variable domain reads KAGVTQTPRYLIKTRGQQVTLSCSPISGHRSVSWYQQTPGQGLQFLFEYFSETQRNKGNFPGRFSGRQFSNSRSEMNVSTLELGDSALYLCASSLEAGRRTDTQYFGPGTRLTVL.

This clonotype was found a few times. V and J are TRBV19 and TRBJ1-2, with a weak D call TRBD1 (6 bases). This CDR3 has 18 residues. Germline loops: CDR1 LNHDA, CDR2 SQIVND (reference sequence). V was shortened by 6 bases and J by 0 bases, with 23 bases between the two germline ends. This CDR3 is CASRNTGQTFLANYGYTF. CDR3 DNA sequence: TGTGCCAGTAGGAACACCGGACAGACGTTCCTAGCTAACTATGGCTACACCTTC.